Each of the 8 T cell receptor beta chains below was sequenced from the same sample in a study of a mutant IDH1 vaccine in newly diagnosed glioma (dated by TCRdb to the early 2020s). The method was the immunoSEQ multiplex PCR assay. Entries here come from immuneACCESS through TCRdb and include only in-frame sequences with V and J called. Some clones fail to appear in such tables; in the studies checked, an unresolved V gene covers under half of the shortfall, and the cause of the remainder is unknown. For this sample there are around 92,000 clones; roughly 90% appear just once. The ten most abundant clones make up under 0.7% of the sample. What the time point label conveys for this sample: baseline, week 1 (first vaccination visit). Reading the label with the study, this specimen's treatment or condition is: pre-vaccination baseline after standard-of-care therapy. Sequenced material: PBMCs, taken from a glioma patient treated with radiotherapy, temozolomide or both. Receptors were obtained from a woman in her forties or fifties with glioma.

DNA for the CDR3: TGTGCCAGCAGAACCACAGGGGTTTTGAGGTATGGCTACACCTTC. It codes for CASRTTGVLRYGYTF. This rearrangement joins TRBV27 to TRBJ1-2; 7 positions agree with TRBD1. J lost 5 bases, V lost 6 bases, and 12 bases had no gene match. The CDR3 has 15 amino acids. Germline CDR1 is MNHEY and CDR2 is SMNVEV (reference sequence).

The CDR3 reads CASSLGGTSGHEQFF. The CDR3 DNA sequence: TGTGCCAGCAGCTTAGGGGGGACTAGCGGCCATGAGCAGTTCTTC. This sequence joins TRBV11-3 and TRBJ2-1; the match to TRBD2 covers 11 bases. The CDR3 is 15 amino acids. The ends lost 1 base at V and 8 bases at J; junction bases unmatched: 4. Germline V gives CDR1 SGHNT, CDR2 YENEEA.

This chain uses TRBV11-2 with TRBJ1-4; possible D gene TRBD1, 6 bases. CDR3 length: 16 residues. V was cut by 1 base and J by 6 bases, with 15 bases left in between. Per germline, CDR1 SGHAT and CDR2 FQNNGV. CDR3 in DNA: TGTGCCAGCAGCTTAGTAGGGGGTAGAAGAGATGAAAAACTGTTTTTT. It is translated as CASSLVGGRRDEKLFF.

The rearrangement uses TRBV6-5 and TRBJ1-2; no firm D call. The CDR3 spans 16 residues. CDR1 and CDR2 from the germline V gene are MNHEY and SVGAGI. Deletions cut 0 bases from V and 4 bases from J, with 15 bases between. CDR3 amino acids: CASSYSAKAQAYGYTF. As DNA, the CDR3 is TGTGCCAGCAGTTACTCCGCGAAGGCCCAGGCCTATGGCTACACCTTC.

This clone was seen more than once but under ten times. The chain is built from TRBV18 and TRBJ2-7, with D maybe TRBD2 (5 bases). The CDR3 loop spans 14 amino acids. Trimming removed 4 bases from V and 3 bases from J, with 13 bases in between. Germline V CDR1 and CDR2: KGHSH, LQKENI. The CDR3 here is CASSLGVGYYEQYF. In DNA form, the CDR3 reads TGTGCCAGCTCACTCGGGGTGGGGTACTACGAGCAGTACTTC. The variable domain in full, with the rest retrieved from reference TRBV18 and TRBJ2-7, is NAGVMQNPRHLVRRRGQEARLRCSPMKGHSHVYWYRQLPEEGLKFMVYLQKENIIDESGMPKERFSAEFPKEGPSILRIQQVVRGDSAAYFCASSLGVGYYEQYFGPGTRLTVT.

The CDR3 protein is CASSPPGQGEYEQYF. CDR3 nucleotides: TGCGCCAGCAGCCCCCCGGGACAGGGGGAATACGAGCAGTACTTC. The chain carries TRBV4-1 and TRBJ2-7; 11 nucleotides agree with TRBD1. The J segment lost 4 bases and the V segment lost 4 bases, leaving 6 bases of the junction unmatched. The CDR3 extends over 15 amino acids. Looked up from germline, CDR1 is MGHRA and CDR2 is YSYEKL.

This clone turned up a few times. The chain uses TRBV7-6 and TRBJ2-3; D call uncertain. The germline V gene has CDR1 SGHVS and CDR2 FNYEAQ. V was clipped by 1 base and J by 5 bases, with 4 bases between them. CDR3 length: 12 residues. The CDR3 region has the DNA TGTGCCAGCAGCTTAGGGGTAGATACGCAGTATTTT. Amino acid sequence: CASSLGVDTQYF.

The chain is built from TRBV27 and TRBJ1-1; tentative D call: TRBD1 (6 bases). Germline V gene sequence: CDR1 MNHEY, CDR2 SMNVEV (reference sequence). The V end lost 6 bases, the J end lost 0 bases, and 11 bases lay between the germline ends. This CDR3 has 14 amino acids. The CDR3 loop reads CASSQGRVNTEAFF. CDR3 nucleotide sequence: TGTGCCAGCAGCCAGGGGAGGGTGAACACTGAAGCTTTCTTT.